This T cell receptor beta chain was retrieved from a study of T cells in women clearing cervical HPV infection. Profiled with immunoSEQ multiplex PCR; TCRdb holds only in-frame clones, not every one. Its listing shows under 35,000 clones. Note on this clone: The CDR3 is cut off 3 residues early in the read; its end comes from the germline J gene.

V lost 4 bases and J lost 0, with 10 bases in between. Germline assignment: CDR1 SEHNR and CDR2 FQNEAQ (reference sequence). The CDR3 has 15 amino acids. The rearrangement joins TRBV7-9 to TRBJ1-3, with D possibly being TRBD1 (5 bases). The sequencing input was blood buffy coat. The TCR comes from a woman between 18 and 70 years old with a cervical HPV16 infection that either progressed to CIN3+ or cleared (not recorded which). The CDR3 sequence: CASSSTGVSGNTIYF. The part of the CDR3 DNA that was read is TGTGCCAGCAGCTCAACAGGCGTCTCTGGAAACACC.